Listed below are T cell receptor beta chains from one sample, sequenced in a study of PD-1 blockade in classical Hodgkin lymphoma. Some clones are missing from TCRdb's copy, which holds only in-frame ones; the method was immunoSEQ multiplex PCR. The table includes about 110,000 clones, roughly nine tenths detected once. The source was peripheral blood mononuclear cells (PBMCs), collected before the second cycle of nivolumab. The receptor set was obtained from a human donor with classical Hodgkin lymphoma. CDR3s include the opening cysteine and the closing phenylalanine or tryptophan. The D gene is left open where the match is weak. Clone size is not always given. Where it is, it says once, few, many or a class for expanded clones.

d_call	j_call	v_call	clone_size	cdr3_nt	cdr3_aa
TRBD1	TRBJ1-2	TRBV30	NA	TGTGCCTGGAGCTTACAGACAGGGTATGGCTACACCTTC	CAWSLQTGYGYTF
TRBD1	TRBJ2-3	TRBV5-1	NA	TGCGCCAGCACCAGGACAGGGGGCCGGTCAGATACGCAGTATTTT	CASTRTGGRSDTQYF
NA	TRBJ1-1	TRBV27	NA	TGTGCCAGCAGTCCCAGTATTGTGAACACTGAAGCTTTCTTT	CASSPSIVNTEAFF
NA	TRBJ2-3	TRBV28	NA	TGTGCCAGCAGTTTATTGAGCCTCACAGATACGCAGTATTTT	CASSLLSLTDTQYF
NA	TRBJ1-2	TRBV30	NA	TGTGCCTGGAGTGTAAGGGTGGACTATGGCTACACCTTC	CAWSVRVDYGYTF
NA	TRBJ2-1	TRBV7-2	once	TGTGCCAGCAGCTTAGGATCTTCTGCCTCCTACAATGAGCAGTTCTTC	CASSLGSSASYNEQFF
NA	TRBJ1-2	TRBV4-1	NA	TGCGCCAGCAGCCAAGAGGACGGCCGGAACTATGGCTACACCTTC	CASSQEDGRNYGYTF
TRBD2	TRBJ2-1	TRBV11-3	NA	TGTGCCAGCGCGACTAGCGGTAATGAGCAGTTCTTC	CASATSGNEQFF
NA	TRBJ2-5	TRBV5-8	once	TGTGCCAGCAGCTTGTCCTCCGGAAGGGTGGAAGAGACCCAGTACTTC	CASSLSSGRVEETQYF
NA	TRBJ1-4	TRBV9	NA	TGTGCCAGCAACCTGCACGGCACAACTAATGAAAAACTGTTTTTT	CASNLHGTTNEKLFF
TRBD2	TRBJ2-7	TRBV9	NA	TGTGCCAGCAGCGTAGAATGGGCTAGCGGGAGCGGCGAGCAGTACTTC	CASSVEWASGSGEQYF
NA	TRBJ1-3	TRBV7-6	once	TGTGCCAGCAGCTTATGGTTGGGAGTGAAGGGAAACACCATATATTTT	CASSLWLGVKGNTIYF
TRBD2	TRBJ2-3	TRBV27	NA	TGTGCCAGCAAGTTTACGGCTAGCGGGAGGACCACAGATACGCAGTATTTT	CASKFTASGRTTDTQYF
NA	TRBJ1-2	TRBV19	NA	TGTGCCAGTAGTCGCGGAGGGTTCAACTATGGCTACACCTTC	CASSRGGFNYGYTF
NA	TRBJ1-2	TRBV4-3	NA	TGCGCCAGCAGCCATCCCGGAGACGGGTACTATGGCTACACCTTC	CASSHPGDGYYGYTF
NA	TRBJ2-3	TRBV5-1	NA	TGCGCCAGCAGCCGAGGGGAAGGGGATACGCAGTATTTT	CASSRGEGDTQYF
NA	TRBJ2-7	TRBV2	NA	TGTGCCAGCAGTCCCGACTCGTTCCGGCCCTACGAGCAGTACTTC	CASSPDSFRPYEQYF
NA	TRBJ2-2	TRBV7-2	NA	TGTGCCAGCAGCCGGGGACTCCTTGAGCTGTTTTTT	CASSRGLLELFF
NA	TRBJ1-1	TRBV6-1	NA	TGTGCCAGCAGTGAAGCCCAAGGGGGGATTTTTGAAGCTTTCTTT	CASSEAQGGIFEAFF
NA	TRBJ2-7	TRBV5-1	NA	TGCGCCAGCAGCCAGAGACAACCCGGCGCCTACGAGCAGTACTTC	CASSQRQPGAYEQYF
NA	TRBJ1-2	TRBV19	NA	TGTGCCAGTAGTCCCAGCGACAGGTTTTCCGTTGGCTACACCTTC	CASSPSDRFSVGYTF
NA	TRBJ2-1	TRBV12-5	NA	TGTGCTAGTGGTACCGACCGGAATGAGCAGTTCTTC	CASGTDRNEQFF
NA	TRBJ2-1	TRBV27	once	TGTGCCAGCAGGGGACCGACCTACAATGAGCAGTTCTTC	CASRGPTYNEQFF
TRBD2	TRBJ2-1	TRBV7-6	once	TGTGCCAGCAGCTTAGCGTCTAGCGGGAGCTCCTACAATGAGCAGTTCTTC	CASSLASSGSSYNEQFF
TRBD1	TRBJ1-5	TRBV18	NA	TGTGCCAGCTCACCAAACAGGGGAAGCAATCAGCCCCAGCATTTT	CASSPNRGSNQPQHF
NA	TRBJ2-1	TRBV4-1	NA	TGCGCCAGCAGCCAATTTAGTGGGGAGCAGTTCTTC	CASSQFSGEQFF
NA	TRBJ1-4	TRBV4-2	NA	TGTGCCAGCAGCCAGGCAGGAACAGGGAATGAAAAACTGTTTTTT	CASSQAGTGNEKLFF
NA	TRBJ1-1	TRBV19	NA	TGTGCCAGTAGTATTTTTGGGGACGTCGGCACTGAAGCTTTCTTT	CASSIFGDVGTEAFF
NA	TRBJ2-2	TRBV10-1	NA	TGCGCCAGCAGTGAATTCTTGGGGATTCGAGGCGGGGAGCTGTTTTTT	CASSEFLGIRGGELFF
NA	TRBJ2-1	TRBV6-5	NA	TGTGCCAGCCAACCTCCTGGGGAGGCGGCAAATGAGCAGTTCTTC	CASQPPGEAANEQFF